Presented here are 3 T cell receptor beta chains from one specimen sequenced in a study of CD8 T cells in ankylosing spondylitis. One entry per CDR3 protein results from TCRdb running MiXCR on the 5' RACE reads. The data contain about 130,000 distinct CDR3 sequences, about 6.7% of them seen just once; the ten biggest clones take up around an eighth. The specimen sequenced was blood, either unsorted or a sorted T cell fraction (not recorded which). These receptors were obtained from a female donor with ankylosing spondylitis or in good health (not recorded which).

This clonotype was detected ten times or more. The chain uses TRBV4-1 and TRBJ2-1, with 10 bases fitting TRBD2. After removal of 2 bases from V and 8 bases from J, the junction contained 15 bases not matched to a gene. CDR1 and CDR2 from the germline V gene are MGHRA and YSYEKL. The CDR3 length is 18 residues. In DNA, the CDR3 is TGCGCCAGCAGCCAAACTAGCGGGGTCACCATTCTGGGGCATGAGCAGTTCTTC. Translation: CASSQTSGVTILGHEQFF.

This clonotype has ten or more counts. The chain uses TRBV7-2 and TRBJ2-2; 13 bases fit TRBD2. This CDR3 has 17 amino acids. V was pared by 6 bases and J by 4 bases, with 8 bases of the junction left unmatched. Germline lookup yields CDR1 SGHTA and CDR2 FQGNSA. DNA of the CDR3: TGTGCCAGCAGGACCGAGGGACTAGCGGGGAGCACCGGGGAGCTGTTTTTT. Translating gives CASRTEGLAGSTGELFF.

This sequence joins TRBV20-1 and TRBJ2-3; 10 bases align to TRBD1. The germline CDR1 and CDR2 sequences are DFQATT and SNEGSKA (reference sequence). The CDR3 is 15 residues long. V lost 5 bases, J lost 5 bases, and 10 bases stayed unmatched. This CDR3 is CSARSGQGGKDTQYF. The CDR3 nucleotides read TGCAGTGCTCGATCCGGACAGGGGGGAAAAGATACGCAGTATTTT.